A selection of T cell receptor beta chains follows, all from one sample in a study of graft-versus-host responses after intestinal transplantation. Generated by immunoSEQ multiplex PCR, the TCRdb table keeps only in-frame clones and is missing some. The sample includes about 47,000 clones, around 93% of them seen just once. This specimen consisted of PBMCs, obtained around 27 months after a first intestinal transplant, on the day of a second. These receptor sequences come from a human patient who received an intestinal transplant, so some T cells may come from the graft donor. The CDR3 runs from the conserved cysteine through the conserved F or W. The D gene is left open where the match is weak. For some rows the clone size is stated as once, few or many, or as a class when expanded; others skip it.

>TRBV7-8|TRBJ1-4|NA|NA
TGTGCCAGCAGCGTTAATGATGAAAAACTGTTTTTT
CASSVNDEKLFF
>TRBV6-5|TRBJ1-2|NA|NA
TGTGCCAGTGGCCGGGCTAATAACTATGGCTACACCTTC
CASGRANNYGYTF
>TRBV4-1|TRBJ1-1|NA|NA
TGCGCCAGCAGCCACGACCGGGGGCGGGCTGAAGCTTTCTTT
CASSHDRGRAEAFF
>TRBV19|TRBJ2-7|NA|NA
TGTGCCAGTAGTAGCGGGAATATCTACGAGCAGTACTTC
CASSSGNIYEQYF
>TRBV5-1|TRBJ2-7|NA|TRBD1
TGCGCCAGCAGCTTTAACGGACAGGGCTGGTACGAGCAGTACTTC
CASSFNGQGWYEQYF
>TRBV27|TRBJ1-2|once|NA
TGTGCCAGCAGTTTATCCGCGACAGTTCTAGCTAACTATGGCTACACCTTC
CASSLSATVLANYGYTF
>TRBV5-1|TRBJ1-3|once|NA
TGCGCCAGCAGCCTTTGGGAGGGGTACTCTGGAAACACCATATATTTT
CASSLWEGYSGNTIYF
>TRBV12-5|TRBJ2-1|few|TRBD2
TGTGCTAGTGGCGGACTAGATTACAATGAGCAGTTCTTC
CASGGLDYNEQFF
>TRBV30|TRBJ1-2|NA|NA
TGTGCCGGGACTTCGTGGGGCTATGGCTACACCTTC
CAGTSWGYGYTF
>TRBV7-7|TRBJ2-5|NA|NA
TGTGCTAGCAGCCCCTTCCCTACAGGCCAAGAGACCCAGTACTTC
CASSPFPTGQETQYF
>TRBV5-1|TRBJ2-2|NA|NA
TGCGCCAGCAGCTTTAGCACCGGGGAGCTGTTTTTT
CASSFSTGELFF
>TRBV5-8|TRBJ1-5|NA|NA
TGTGCCAGCAGCCACGGGGCCCAGCCCCAGCATTTT
CASSHGAQPQHF
>TRBV7-8|TRBJ2-7|NA|NA
TGTGCCAGCAGCTTGGACGAGCAGTACTTC
CASSLDEQYF
>TRBV6-6|TRBJ2-7|NA|NA
TGTGCCAGCGGTACTCCCGGGACGGCCGGCGGGGAGCAGTACTTC
CASGTPGTAGGEQYF
>TRBV9|TRBJ2-1|NA|TRBD2
TGTGCCAGCAGCGTAGATTCTAGCGGGTACAATGAGCAGTTCTTC
CASSVDSSGYNEQFF
>TRBV5-1|TRBJ2-3|NA|TRBD2
TGCGCCAGCAGCCCCGACGGGGGGTTGGATACGCAGTATTTT
CASSPDGGLDTQYF